This T cell receptor (beta chain) derives from a study of CD8 T cells in Susac syndrome. The V gene's germline CDR1 is SEHNR and CDR2 FQNEAQ (reference sequence). V shed 3 bases and J shed 1 base, with 6 bases lying between them. The CDR3 runs 14 residues. CD8+ and CD4+ T cells circulating in blood were sequenced for TCR beta. It was negative isolation that provided the CD8+ and CD4+ T cells, whereas TEMRA cells were enriched by FACS. About this clonotype: Its cognate antigen is unknown.

RNA totalling roughly 0.45 to 1 ug underwent reverse transcription with random hexamers. Amplification of TCR beta CDR3 by immunoSEQ multiplex PCR spanned 54 Vbeta and 13 Jbeta. TCRdb re-called the immunoSEQ multiplex PCR reads with MiXCR, one entry per CDR3 protein. The table records some 100,000 distinct CDR3 sequences, 85% to 95% of them present only once. Study-level results: Individuals included in the TCR sequencing and HLA analysis were acknowledged by the study to be relatively few in number.

This sequence originates from a human donor in good health. The chain employs TRBV7-9 and TRBJ2-2; D not certain. The specimen was CD8+ T cells from PBMCs. The CDR3 DNA sequence: TGTGCCAGCAGCTTGTCGCAGAACACCGGGGAGCTGTTTTTT. Residues: CASSLSQNTGELFF.